The 10 T cell receptor beta chains below come from one sample, sequenced in a study of cytomegalovirus exposure and HLA in healthy donors. Researchers ran the PCR with 60 Vbeta and 13 Jbeta primers. Data came from immunoSEQ multiplex PCR; TCRdb stores just in-frame clones and leaves some out. The sample consists of fewer than 130,000 clones, approximately 80% of them appearing once. The sequenced sample consisted of PBMCs. These receptors originate from a young man in good health and CMV-seropositive.

V gene TRBV5-6 combines with J gene TRBJ1-2; 9 nucleotides align to TRBD1. The CDR3 length is 17 residues. The germline V gene has CDR1 SGHDT and CDR2 YYEEEE. The V gene end was trimmed by 5 bases and the J gene end by 3 bases; junction bases not matched to a gene: 14. The CDR3 DNA sequence: TGTGCCAGCAGTTTTACCTCTCGCCGGGACAGGGACTATGGCTACACCTTC. Encoded protein: CASSFTSRRDRDYGYTF.

This clone was counted only a few times. The genes are TRBV5-1 and TRBJ2-3; possibly TRBD1 for D (6 bases). Per germline, CDR1 SGHRS and CDR2 YFSETQ. This CDR3 comprises 14 residues. Deletions cut 4 bases from V and 1 base from J, with 10 bases between. CDR3 bases: TGCGCCAGCAGCGGAGCAGGGGGCACAGATACGCAGTATTTT. Its protein is CASSGAGGTDTQYF.

This chain connects TRBV30 to TRBJ2-1; TRBD1 matches at 8 bases. The trim removed 4 bases at V and 1 base at J, leaving 3 bases unmatched. The CDR3 spans 14 residues. In germline, CDR1 is GTSNPN, CDR2 SVGIG (reference sequence). CDR3 sequence reads: CAWNTGGSYNEQFF. Here the CDR3 DNA reads TGTGCCTGGAATACAGGGGGATCCTACAATGAGCAGTTCTTC.

This clone was detected only once. This chain uses TRBV9 with TRBJ2-2, with D perhaps TRBD1 (5 bases). Germline V gene lookup returns CDR1 SGDLS and CDR2 YYNGEE. V was pared by 4 bases and J by 8 bases, with 15 bases between. The CDR3 consists of 14 residues. The CDR3 DNA sequence: TGTGCCAGCAGCTCTCAGGGTAGTGCGGGGGAGCTGTTTTTT. This gives the protein CASSSQGSAGELFF.

V and J are TRBV30 and TRBJ1-1, with D uncertain. The CDR3 consists of 13 residues. Trimming took off 3 bases at V and 10 bases at J, with 18 bases between the two ends. Germline V gene lookup returns CDR1 GTSNPN and CDR2 SVGIG (reference sequence). CDR3 bases: TGTGCCTGGAGAGGCCGGCGGTTAATGCCAGCTTTCTTT. Protein sequence: CAWRGRRLMPAFF. Full variable domain (remainder filled in from reference TRBV30 and TRBJ1-1): SQTIHQWPATLVQPVGSPLSLECTVEGTSNPNLYWYRQAAGRGLQLLFYSVGIGQISSEVPQNLSASRPQDRQFILSSKKLLLSDSGFYLCAWRGRRLMPAFFGQGTRLTVV.

The CDR3 DNA follows: TGTGCCAGCAGCTTGGAAACAGGGACCTACGAGCAGTACTTC. Its protein is CASSLETGTYEQYF. The chain recombines TRBV11-3 with TRBJ2-7; perhaps TRBD1 as D (6 bases). This CDR3 is 14 amino acids long. Trimming left V 3 bases short and J 2 bases short, with 11 bases between. CDR1 SGHNT and CDR2 YENEEA come from the germline V gene. The full variable domain, completed using reference TRBV11-3 and TRBJ2-7, is EAGVVQSPRYKIIEKKQPVAFWCNPISGHNTLYWYLQNLGQGPELLIRYENEEAVDDSQLPKDRFSAERLKGVDSTLKIQPAELGDSAVYLCASSLETGTYEQYFGPGTRLTVT.

The rearrangement joins TRBV7-8 to TRBJ1-2; the match to TRBD1 covers 7 bases. CDR1 SGHVS and CDR2 FQNEAQ come from the germline V gene. This CDR3 has 13 amino acids. V shed 3 bases and J 8 bases; nucleotides not matched to a gene: 6. CDR3 DNA sequence: TGTGCCAGCAGCTTTAGGGACAGAAGGGGCTACACCTTC. It yields the protein CASSFRDRRGYTF.

This sequence joins TRBV7-2 and TRBJ1-2, with TRBD1 matching over 8 bases. The J segment lost 7 bases and the V segment lost 0 bases, leaving 10 bases of the junction unmatched. CDR3 length equals 16 residues. Germline CDR1 SGHTA, CDR2 FQGNSA. The CDR3 region has the DNA TGTGCCAGCAGCTTAGCGGGCTTAGGACAGGGTCCTGGCTACACCTTC. Translation: CASSLAGLGQGPGYTF.

This clone came up many times. The chain links TRBV28 to TRBJ1-1; the D gene is possibly TRBD1 (5 bases). Germline lookup yields CDR1 MDHEN and CDR2 SYDVKM. V lost 4 bases to trimming and J lost 7 bases, with 16 bases between them. The CDR3 covers 14 residues. The CDR3 nucleotides read TGTGCCAGCAGTTCAGGGTTCCCGGTGATTGAAGCTTTCTTT. Translated, it gives CASSSGFPVIEAFF.

This clone came up a few times. The chain uses TRBV6-6 and TRBJ2-7; 7 nucleotides align to TRBD1. The CDR3 is 15 residues long. Germline V gene data show CDR1 as MNHNY and CDR2 as SVGAGI (reference sequence). V lost 6 bases to trimming and J lost 5 bases; unmatched junction nucleotides: 13. CDR3 bases: TGTGCCAGCAGCCTCCCCGGGGACAGCGGCAACGAGCAGTACTTC. Its protein is CASSLPGDSGNEQYF.